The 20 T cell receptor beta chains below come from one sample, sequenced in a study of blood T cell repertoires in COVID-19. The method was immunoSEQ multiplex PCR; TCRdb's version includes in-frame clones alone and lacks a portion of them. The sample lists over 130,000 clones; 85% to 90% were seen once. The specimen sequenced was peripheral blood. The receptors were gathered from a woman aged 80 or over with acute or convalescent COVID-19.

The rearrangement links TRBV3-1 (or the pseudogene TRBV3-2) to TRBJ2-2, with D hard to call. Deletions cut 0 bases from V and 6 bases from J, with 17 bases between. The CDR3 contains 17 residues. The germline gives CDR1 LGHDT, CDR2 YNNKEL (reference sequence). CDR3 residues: CASSQDAARWSPGELFF. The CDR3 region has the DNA TGTGCCAGCAGCCAAGACGCAGCTAGATGGAGTCCCGGGGAGCTGTTTTTT.

CDR3 residues: CAISPMGQGNSPLHF. CDR3 coding DNA: TGTGCCATCAGTCCTATGGGACAGGGAAACTCACCCCTCCACTTT. The V and J genes are TRBV10-3 and TRBJ1-6, with 9 bases that match TRBD1. This CDR3 is built from 15 residues. Per the germline V gene, CDR1 is ENHRY and CDR2 is SYGVKD. V shed 5 bases and J 10 bases; nucleotides not matched to a gene: 9.

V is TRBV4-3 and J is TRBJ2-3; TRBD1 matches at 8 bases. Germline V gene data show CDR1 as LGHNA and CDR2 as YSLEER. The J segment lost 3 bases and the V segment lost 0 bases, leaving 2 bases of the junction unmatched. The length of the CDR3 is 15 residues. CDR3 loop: CASSQEYRGTDTQYF. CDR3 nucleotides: TGCGCCAGCAGCCAAGAATACAGGGGGACAGATACGCAGTATTTT.

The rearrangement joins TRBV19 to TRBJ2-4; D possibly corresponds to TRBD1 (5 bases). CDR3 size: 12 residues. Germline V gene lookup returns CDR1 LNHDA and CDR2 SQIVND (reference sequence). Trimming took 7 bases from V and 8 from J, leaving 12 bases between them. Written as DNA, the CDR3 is TGTGCCAGTAATCGCCCAGGGTACATTCAGTACTTC. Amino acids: CASNRPGYIQYF.

The CDR3 region has the DNA TGCGCCAGCAGCCCAGGGGGTTCCATGAACACTGAAGCTTTCTTT. This gives the protein CASSPGGSMNTEAFF. The rearrangement uses TRBV5-1 and TRBJ1-1; 7 nucleotides line up with TRBD1. From germline, CDR1 is SGHRS and CDR2 YFSETQ. V lost 4 bases, J lost 0 bases, and 6 bases stayed unmatched. The CDR3 loop spans 15 amino acids. Together with reference TRBV5-1 and TRBJ1-1, the CDR3 gives the full variable domain: KAGVTQTPRYLIKTRGQQVTLSCSPISGHRSVSWYQQTPGQGLQFLFEYFSETQRNKGNFPGRFSGRQFSNSRSEMNVSTLELGDSALYLCASSPGGSMNTEAFFGQGTRLTVV.

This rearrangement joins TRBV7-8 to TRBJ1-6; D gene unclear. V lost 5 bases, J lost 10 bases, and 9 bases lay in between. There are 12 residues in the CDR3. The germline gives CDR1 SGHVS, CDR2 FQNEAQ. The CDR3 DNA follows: TGTGCCAGCAGCCGGGAGGGATCACCCCTCCACTTT. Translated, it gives CASSREGSPLHF.

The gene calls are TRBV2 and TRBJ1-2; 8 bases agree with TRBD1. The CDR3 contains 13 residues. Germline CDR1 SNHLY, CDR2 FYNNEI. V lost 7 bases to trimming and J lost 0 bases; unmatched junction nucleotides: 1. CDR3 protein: CASKTGANYGYTF. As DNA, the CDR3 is TGTGCCAGCAAGACAGGGGCTAACTATGGCTACACCTTC.

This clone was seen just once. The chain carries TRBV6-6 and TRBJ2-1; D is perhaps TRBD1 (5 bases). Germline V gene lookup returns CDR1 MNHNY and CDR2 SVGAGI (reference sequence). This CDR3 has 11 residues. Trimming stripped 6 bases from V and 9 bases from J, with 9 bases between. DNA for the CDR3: TGTGCCAGCAGGGATCAGGGTGAGCAGTTCTTC. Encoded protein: CASRDQGEQFF.

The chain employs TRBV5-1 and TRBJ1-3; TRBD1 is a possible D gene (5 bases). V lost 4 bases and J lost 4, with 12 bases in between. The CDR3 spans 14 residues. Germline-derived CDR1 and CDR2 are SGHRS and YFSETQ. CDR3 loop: CASSLGLQGNTIYF. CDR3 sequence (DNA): TGCGCCAGCAGCCTGGGGCTACAGGGAAACACCATATATTTT.

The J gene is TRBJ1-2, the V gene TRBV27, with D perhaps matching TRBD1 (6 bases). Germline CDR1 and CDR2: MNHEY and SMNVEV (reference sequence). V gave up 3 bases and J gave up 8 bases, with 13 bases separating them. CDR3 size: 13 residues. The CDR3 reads CASSLNRASGYTF. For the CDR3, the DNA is TGTGCCAGCAGTTTGAACAGGGCGAGCGGCTACACCTTC.

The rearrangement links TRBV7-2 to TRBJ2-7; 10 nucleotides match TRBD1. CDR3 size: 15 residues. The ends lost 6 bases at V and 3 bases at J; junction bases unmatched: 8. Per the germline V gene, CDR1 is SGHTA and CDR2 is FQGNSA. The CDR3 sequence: CASSFGDRGLYEQYF. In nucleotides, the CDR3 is TGTGCCAGCAGTTTTGGGGACAGGGGCCTCTACGAGCAGTACTTC.

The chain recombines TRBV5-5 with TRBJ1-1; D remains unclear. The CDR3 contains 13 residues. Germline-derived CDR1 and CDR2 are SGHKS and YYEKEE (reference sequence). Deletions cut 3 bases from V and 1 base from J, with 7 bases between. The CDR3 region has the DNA TGTGCCAGCAGCTACCTACCGAACACTGAAGCTTTCTTT. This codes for CASSYLPNTEAFF.

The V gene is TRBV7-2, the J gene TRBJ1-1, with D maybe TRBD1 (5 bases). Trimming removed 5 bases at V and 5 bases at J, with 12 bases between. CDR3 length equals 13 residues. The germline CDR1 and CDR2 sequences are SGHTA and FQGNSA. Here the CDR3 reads CASSTYKGTEAFF. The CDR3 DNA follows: TGTGCCAGCAGCACCTACAAGGGGACTGAAGCTTTCTTT.

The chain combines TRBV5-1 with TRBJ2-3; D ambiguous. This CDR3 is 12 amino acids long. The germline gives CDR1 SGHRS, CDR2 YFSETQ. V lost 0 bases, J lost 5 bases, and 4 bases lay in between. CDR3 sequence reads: CASSLGLDTQYF. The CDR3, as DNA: TGCGCCAGCAGCTTGGGTCTAGATACGCAGTATTTT.

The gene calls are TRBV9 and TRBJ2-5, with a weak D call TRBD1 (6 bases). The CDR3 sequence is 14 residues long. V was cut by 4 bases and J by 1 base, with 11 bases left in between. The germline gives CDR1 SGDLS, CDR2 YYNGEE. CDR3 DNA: TGTGCCAGCAGCCCAGGGGCAACCCAAGAGACCCAGTACTTC. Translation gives CASSPGATQETQYF.

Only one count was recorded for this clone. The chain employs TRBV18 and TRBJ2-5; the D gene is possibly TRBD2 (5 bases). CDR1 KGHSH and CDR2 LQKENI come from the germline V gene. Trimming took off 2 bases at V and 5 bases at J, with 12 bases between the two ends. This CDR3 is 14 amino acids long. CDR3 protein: CASSPGVPGETQYF. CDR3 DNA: TGTGCCAGCTCACCAGGGGTTCCGGGGGAGACCCAGTACTTC.

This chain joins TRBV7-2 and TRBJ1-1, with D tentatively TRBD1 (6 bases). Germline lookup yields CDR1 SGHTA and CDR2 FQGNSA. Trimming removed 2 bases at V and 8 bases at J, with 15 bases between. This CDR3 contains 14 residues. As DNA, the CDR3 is TGTGCCAGCAGCTTAATGGTGGTGGGGACAGAAGCTTTCTTT. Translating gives CASSLMVVGTEAFF.

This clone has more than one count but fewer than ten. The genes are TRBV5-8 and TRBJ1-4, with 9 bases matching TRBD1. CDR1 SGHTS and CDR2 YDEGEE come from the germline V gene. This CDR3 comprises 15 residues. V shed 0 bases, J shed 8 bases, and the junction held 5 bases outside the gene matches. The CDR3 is CASSLEVTGGEKLFF. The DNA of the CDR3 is TGTGCCAGCAGCTTGGAGGTGACAGGGGGGGAAAAACTGTTTTTT.

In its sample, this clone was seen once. The CDR3, as DNA: TGCGCCAGCAGCCAAGGGGGGGGACAGAACACTGAAGCTTTCTTT. It codes for CASSQGGGQNTEAFF. V is TRBV4-1 and J is TRBJ1-1; tentatively, D is TRBD1 (6 bases). Trimming stripped 1 base from V and 1 base from J, with 10 bases between. The CDR3 is 15 amino acids. Germline V gene lookup returns CDR1 MGHRA and CDR2 YSYEKL.

The CDR3 sequence: CATSDHHSRPEAFF. CDR3 nucleotide sequence: TGTGCCACCAGTGACCATCATTCCAGGCCTGAAGCTTTCTTT. This chain connects TRBV24-1 to TRBJ1-1, with D unresolved. The CDR3 sequence is 14 residues long. Trimming removed 4 bases from V and 6 bases from J, with 14 bases in between. Germline V gene sequence: CDR1 KGHDR, CDR2 SFDVKD.